This TCR beta chain was sequenced in a study of graft-versus-host responses after intestinal transplantation. Overall study findings and caveats: Early post-transplant HvG declines showed an association with peak circulating GvH clone levels.

Germline assignment: CDR1 SGHNT and CDR2 YENEEA. Deletions cut 5 bases from V and 2 bases from J, with 12 bases between. The CDR3 is 14 amino acids. Points on this clone: Its antigen remains unknown.

Clones were read by immunoSEQ multiplex PCR, and TCRdb kept only the in-frame ones, dropping some. This table has about 39,000 clones, roughly 89% appearing once. The V call is TRBV11-3, the J call TRBJ1-1; possible D gene TRBD1, 5 bases. The specimen was PBMCs, collected about 270 days after transplant. The clonotype originates from a human patient who received an intestinal transplant, so some T cells may come from the graft donor. Here the CDR3 DNA reads TGTGCCAGCAGCAGGGACGGCCCTAACACTGAAGCTTTCTTT. As protein: CASSRDGPNTEAFF.